The present T cell receptor (beta chain) was sequenced within a study of shared clonotypes between healthy human individuals. Study-wide results and limits: A handful of donors held 4.5% to 5% of naive CD4 clonotypes in common. Generally, naive subsets (rather than memory subsets) showed larger estimated richness. Sequencing depth was a factor that was expected to affect clonotype sharing among donors.

TCRdb keeps only in-frame clones here, not all; method: immunoSEQ multiplex PCR. Of around 2.5 million clones in the sample, over 85% were seen once. A remark on this clone: Its antigen is unknown.

V lost 2 bases, J lost 5 bases, and 12 bases lay in between. The CDR3 runs 14 residues. Germline CDR1 is MNHEY and CDR2 is SMNVEV (reference sequence). This sequence joins TRBV27 and TRBJ2-5; D remains unclear. The clonotype originates from a young man in good health. Some clones in this sample may be carry-over from other donors' samples. The sample comprised naive CD4+ T cells from PBMCs. The sample's subset: CD45RA+ positively selected. CDR3 sequence reads: CASSLRSWGETQYF. The DNA for the CDR3 is TGTGCCAGCAGTTTACGGTCGTGGGGTGAGACCCAGTACTTC.